A selection of T cell receptor beta chains follows, all from one sample in a study of blood T cells in healthy people across ages. TCRdb redid the calling of the 5' RACE reads with MiXCR, one entry per CDR3 protein. The sample consists of more than 1,000,000 distinct CDR3 sequences, 20% to 25% of them appearing once. The data also belong to a second study, concerning T cells of mothers and their children.

Source material: blood. These receptor sequences come from a girl aged 2 to 9 in good health. CDR3s include the opening cysteine and the closing phenylalanine or tryptophan. D genes are given only for firm matches. Where a row states a size, it is once, few, many or the class of an expanded clone; other rows omit it.

TRBV10-2	TRBJ1-2	11	-	few	CASTGPYGYTF	TGCGCCAGCACCGGACCCTATGGCTACACCTTC
TRBV7-9	TRBJ1-1	12	-	-	CASSLSGPEAFF	TGTGCCAGCAGCTTATCAGGGCCTGAAGCTTTCTTT
TRBV24-1	TRBJ1-2	16	TRBD1	-	CATSDPGTEHTYGYTF	TGTGCCACCAGTGATCCCGGGACAGAACATACCTATGGCTACACCTTC
TRBV12-3/TRBV12-4	TRBJ2-7	13	-	-	CASSSTLIYEQYF	TGTGCCAGCAGTTCGACCCTAATCTACGAGCAGTACTTC
TRBV11-2	TRBJ2-6	17	-	-	CASSYLIRSSGANVLTF	TGTGCCAGCAGCTACCTCATCCGAAGCTCTGGGGCCAACGTCCTGACTTTC
TRBV27	TRBJ2-1	15	TRBD2	-	CASSPGLAGGREQFF	TGTGCCAGCAGTCCGGGACTAGCGGGAGGACGCGAGCAGTTCTTC
TRBV4-3	TRBJ2-5	13	-	few	CASSQGRGEEQYF	TGCGCCAGCAGCCAAGGAAGGGGCGAGGAGCAGTACTTC
TRBV11-2	TRBJ2-1	12	-	few	CASSFIGSEQFF	TGTGCCAGCAGCTTTATCGGTAGTGAACAGTTCTTC
TRBV2	TRBJ2-1	15	-	-	CASSDQRRAYNEQFF	TGTGCCAGCAGTGATCAGCGGCGGGCCTACAATGAGCAGTTCTTC
TRBV15	TRBJ2-7	15	TRBD1	-	CATSTNRGTSYEQYF	TGTGCCACCAGCACAAACAGGGGGACCTCCTACGAGCAGTACTTC
TRBV5-1	TRBJ2-7	13	-	-	CASGTGTDYEQYF	TGCGCCAGCGGAACAGGGACGGATTACGAGCAGTACTTC
TRBV5-6	TRBJ2-1	14	TRBD2	-	CAGKRGISYNEQFF	TGTGCCGGCAAGCGGGGGATCTCCTACAATGAGCAGTTCTTC
TRBV24-1	TRBJ2-1	16	-	-	CATSDAAGTTYNEQFF	TGTGCCACCAGTGATGCGGCCGGGACAACCTACAATGAGCAGTTCTTC
TRBV2	TRBJ2-7	14	TRBD1	-	CASIARDRPYEQYF	TGTGCCAGCATCGCTCGGGACAGACCCTACGAGCAGTACTTC
TRBV9	TRBJ1-5	15	TRBD1	-	CASSVGGQTNQPQHF	TGTGCCAGCAGCGTAGGGGGACAGACCAATCAGCCCCAGCATTTT
TRBV12-3/TRBV12-4	TRBJ1-4	14	-	few	CASSLGPGPGKLFF	TGTGCCAGCAGTTTAGGCCCGGGGCCCGGAAAACTGTTTTTT
TRBV29-1	TRBJ1-1	14	-	-	CSVASAWGNTEAFF	TGCAGCGTTGCTTCGGCTTGGGGGAACACTGAAGCTTTCTTT
TRBV4-1	TRBJ2-1	15	TRBD2	-	CASSQGLAGHNEQFF	TGCGCCAGCAGCCAAGGTCTAGCGGGCCACAATGAGCAGTTCTTC
TRBV19	TRBJ2-3	15	-	-	CASSLGGGLGDTQYF	TGTGCCAGTAGTCTCGGTGGGGGGCTGGGGGATACGCAGTATTTT
TRBV7-2	TRBJ1-2	14	-	-	CASSLRMTNYGYTF	TGTGCCAGCAGCTTACGGATGACAAACTATGGCTACACCTTC
TRBV20-1	TRBJ2-1	15	TRBD2	-	CSASSSGGTYNEQFF	TGCAGTGCTAGCTCTAGCGGGGGAACCTACAATGAGCAGTTCTTC
TRBV10-3	TRBJ2-1	13	-	-	CAISEPLYNEQFF	TGTGCCATCAGTGAGCCCCTATACAATGAGCAGTTCTTC
TRBV13	TRBJ1-1	16	TRBD1	few	CASSLPTGGADTEAFF	TGTGCCAGCAGCCTGCCTACAGGGGGCGCGGACACTGAAGCTTTCTTT
TRBV27	TRBJ2-5	14	TRBD2	-	CASSLQGGLATQYF	TGTGCCAGCAGTTTACAGGGAGGGTTAGCGACCCAGTACTTC
TRBV6-5	TRBJ1-4	15	-	few	CASSYSGSDNEKLFF	TGTGCCAGCAGTTACTCGGGGAGCGATAATGAAAAACTGTTTTTT
TRBV29-1	TRBJ2-5	15	-	few	CSVEGPNAWGETQYF	TGCAGCGTTGAGGGGCCTAACGCATGGGGTGAGACCCAGTACTTC
TRBV7-2	TRBJ2-2	16	-	-	CASSLNLGVGTGELFF	TGTGCCAGCAGCCTTAACTTGGGGGTAGGGACCGGGGAGCTGTTTTTT
TRBV5-1	TRBJ1-1	14	-	few	CASSGGGVGTEAFF	TGCGCCAGCAGCGGAGGCGGGGTCGGCACTGAAGCTTTCTTT
TRBV20-1	TRBJ2-1	17	TRBD1	few	CSARMARTGSSYNEQFF	TGCAGTGCTAGAATGGCTCGGACAGGGAGCTCCTACAATGAGCAGTTCTTC
TRBV20-1	TRBJ2-1	12	-	-	CSARMTGNEQFF	TGCAGTGCTAGGATGACAGGCAATGAGCAGTTCTTC
TRBV6-2/TRBV6-3	TRBJ2-1	12	-	-	CASRVGYNEQFF	TGCGCCAGCAGGGTGGGATACAATGAGCAGTTCTTC
TRBV7-9	TRBJ2-5	18	-	-	CASSLPLDREGPQETQYF	TGTGCCAGCAGCCTACCTCTCGACAGGGAGGGTCCTCAAGAGACCCAGTACTTC
TRBV29-1	TRBJ1-1	11	-	few	CSVEESGEAFF	TGCAGCGTTGAAGAGTCGGGTGAAGCTTTCTTT
TRBV14	TRBJ2-1	15	-	-	CASSQERGLEGEQFF	TGTGCCAGCAGCCAAGAGCGGGGATTGGAGGGCGAGCAGTTCTTC
TRBV12-3/TRBV12-4	TRBJ2-7	13	TRBD1	-	CASSGQVLYEQYF	TGTGCCAGCAGCGGACAGGTTCTATACGAGCAGTACTTC
TRBV4-2	TRBJ2-7	17	TRBD1	-	CASSQVKKAGTGNMQYF	TGTGCCAGCAGCCAAGTAAAGAAAGCGGGGACAGGGAATATGCAGTACTTC
TRBV7-9	TRBJ1-2	13	TRBD1	-	CASSAGQEVGYTF	TGTGCCAGCAGCGCCGGACAGGAGGTTGGCTACACCTTC
TRBV28	TRBJ2-5	15	-	-	CAGSLEAGLRETQYF	TGTGCCGGCAGTTTAGAGGCGGGGCTGCGGGAGACCCAGTACTTC
TRBV20-1	TRBJ2-7	13	TRBD2	-	CSARQSGVHGQYF	TGCAGTGCTAGACAGAGCGGGGTTCACGGGCAGTACTTC
TRBV24-1	TRBJ2-2	17	TRBD2	few	CATSRQTASGNTGELFF	TGTGCCACCAGCAGGCAGACCGCTAGCGGAAACACCGGGGAGCTGTTTTTT
TRBV7-8	TRBJ1-2	16	-	once	CASSPQTVAGPFGYTF	TGTGCCAGCAGCCCACAGACAGTTGCGGGCCCGTTTGGCTACACCTTC
TRBV20-1	TRBJ1-1	16	TRBD1	-	CSASGGRGRGNTEAFF	TGCAGTGCTAGTGGGGGCAGGGGGCGCGGGAACACTGAAGCTTTCTTT
TRBV20-1	TRBJ2-1	14	TRBD2	-	CSAGGTSAYNEQFF	TGCAGTGCCGGAGGGACTAGCGCCTACAATGAGCAGTTCTTC
TRBV29-1	TRBJ1-1	14	-	few	CSARGGGVNTEAFF	TGCAGCGCGCGGGGGGGCGGGGTGAACACTGAAGCTTTCTTT
TRBV11-1	TRBJ2-7	15	TRBD2	-	CASSLAPGTNYEQYF	TGTGCCAGCAGCTTAGCTCCAGGGACTAACTACGAGCAGTACTTC
TRBV29-1	TRBJ1-5	13	-	few	CSVGQEFDQPQHF	TGCAGCGTTGGACAGGAGTTTGATCAGCCCCAGCATTTT
TRBV28	TRBJ2-1	16	TRBD2	few	CASRPSGSIINDEQFF	TGTGCCAGCAGACCTAGCGGGAGCATAATTAACGATGAGCAGTTCTTC
TRBV9	TRBJ2-7	17	-	-	CASSFSWVTGLTDEQYF	TGTGCCAGCAGCTTCTCCTGGGTGACCGGTTTGACTGACGAGCAGTACTTC
TRBV20-1	TRBJ2-1	16	-	-	CSARVEGGSSYNEQFF	TGCAGTGCTAGAGTTGAGGGGGGAAGCTCCTACAATGAGCAGTTCTTC
TRBV6-1	TRBJ1-6	17	-	few	CASSLLGESSYNSPLHF	TGTGCCAGCAGCCTACTTGGGGAAAGCTCCTATAATTCACCCCTCCACTTT
TRBV13	TRBJ2-1	15	TRBD2	-	CASSLTRLAENEQFF	TGTGCCAGCAGCCTAACTAGACTAGCAGAGAATGAGCAGTTCTTC
TRBV29-1	TRBJ2-1	17	TRBD2	-	CSVDPGLAGGPEDEQFF	TGCAGCGTTGATCCGGGACTAGCGGGAGGGCCGGAGGATGAGCAGTTCTTC
TRBV20-1	TRBJ2-1	16	TRBD2	few	CSARAITSGPYNEQFF	TGCAGTGCTAGAGCAATAACTAGCGGCCCTTACAATGAGCAGTTCTTC
TRBV7-2	TRBJ1-2	15	TRBD1	-	CASSPKGQGIYGYTF	TGTGCCAGCAGCCCCAAGGGACAGGGGATCTATGGCTACACCTTC
TRBV12-5	TRBJ2-7	14	-	-	CASGLMTGFDEQYF	TGTGCTAGTGGTTTGATGACAGGATTCGACGAGCAGTACTTC